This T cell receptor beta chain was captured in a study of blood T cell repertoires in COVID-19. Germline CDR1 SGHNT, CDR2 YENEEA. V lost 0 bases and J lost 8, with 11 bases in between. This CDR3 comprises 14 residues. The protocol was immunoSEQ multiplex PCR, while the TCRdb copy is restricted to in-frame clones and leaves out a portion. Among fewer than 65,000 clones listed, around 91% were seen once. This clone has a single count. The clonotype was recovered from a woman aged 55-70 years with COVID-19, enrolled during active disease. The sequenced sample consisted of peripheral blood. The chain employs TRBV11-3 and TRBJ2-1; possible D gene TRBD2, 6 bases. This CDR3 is CASSLETWEDEQFF. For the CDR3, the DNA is TGTGCCAGCAGCTTAGAGACGTGGGAGGATGAGCAGTTCTTC.